The present T cell receptor beta chain was sequenced within a study of glioma-infiltrating T cells. The sample holds a few counts of this clonotype. What it recognizes is unknown. The CDR3 consists of 14 residues. Germline lookup yields CDR1 SGHNT and CDR2 YYREEE (reference sequence). Trimming took 9 bases from V and 9 from J, leaving 22 bases between them. Amplification of TCR alpha and beta CDR3 regions from RNA used iRepertoire nested multiplex PCR. Input was 100-400 ng of tissue mRNA or PBMC total RNA. A single record per CDR3 protein comes from TCRdb applying MiXCR to the multiplex PCR reads. The data contain 100,000 to 150,000 distinct CDR3 sequences, 20% to 25% of them singletons. General study findings and limits: Above-expected tissue-blood divergence occurred in all gliomas, most in low-grade ones. Tissue and blood shared very few CDR3 sequences.

The rearrangement uses TRBV5-4 and TRBJ2-1; D is perhaps TRBD2 (5 bases). Specimen: glioma tissue, nonneoplastic brain tissue, or PBMCs (not recorded which). The TCR comes from a human donor with low-grade glioma or glioblastoma, undergoing nonglioma brain surgery, or in good health (not recorded which). In DNA form, the CDR3 reads TGTGCCACCACCTCACAATCGCGGGTTGGTGAGCAGTTCTTC. Its protein is CATTSQSRVGEQFF.